This T cell receptor (beta chain) was found in a study of shared clonotypes between healthy human individuals. Spread over ten immunoSEQ deep assay plates, unsorted PBMC DNA underwent sequencing. Some clones are missing from TCRdb's copy, which holds only in-frame ones; the method was immunoSEQ multiplex PCR. In the table there are roughly 500,000 clones, 79% of which are singletons. This CDR3 comprises 18 residues. Trimming cost V 5 bases and J 3 bases; bases outside gene matches: 17. Germline values: CDR1 SGHVS, CDR2 FQNEAQ. The sequenced sample consisted of PBMCs. This sequence joins TRBV7-8 and TRBJ2-3, with TRBD2 matching 7 bases. This clonotype was obtained from a middle-aged woman in good health. Some clones in this sample may be carry-over from other donors' samples. The CDR3 is CASSPKGPWRERTDTQYF. The CDR3 nucleotides are TGTGCCAGCAGCCCTAAGGGCCCTTGGCGGGAGCGAACAGATACGCAGTATTTT.